This T cell receptor (beta chain) was retrieved from a study of metastatic and nonmetastatic thyroid tumors. Study observations and caveats: TCR beta diversity was reportedly significantly higher in malignant thyroid tumors than benign nodules, in blood and tumor.

Ahead of thyroid surgery, no patient had received treatment of any kind. TCRdb reprocessed the PCR reads using MiXCR. The sample lists around 19,000 clones; nearly 25% were seen once. The V gene's germline CDR1 is DFQATT and CDR2 SNEGSKA (reference sequence). The CDR3 totals 13 residues. V was cut by 6 bases and J by 9 bases, with 20 bases left in between. Remarks on this clone: Its antigen is undetermined.

V gene TRBV20-1 combines with J gene TRBJ2-5, with a possible D match to TRBD2 (6 bases). Material: tumor tissue. The sequence was collected from a female donor with papillary thyroid cancer or a benign thyroid nodule (not recorded which). Some clones in this sample may be carry-over from other donors' samples. As DNA, the CDR3 is TGCAGTGCCAGGTCATGGGGGGTTGGGGCCCAGTACTTC. Translation gives CSARSWGVGAQYF.